The TCR beta chain described here comes from a study of blood T cells in healthy people across ages. V was pared by 2 bases and J by 0 bases, with 11 bases between. This CDR3 has 16 residues. The germline V gene has CDR1 SGHTA and CDR2 FQGNSA. Total RNA extraction produced at least 5 micrograms (per sample) for the study. A second roughly 6 to 11 cycle PCR used barcoded and J-beta primers. Tagging of each cDNA molecule was performed by a template-switch adaptor with 12 random nucleotides. TCRdb analysed the 5' RACE reads with MiXCR anew, one entry per CDR3 protein. The sample lists over 550,000 distinct CDR3 sequences; less than 35% were seen once. Study-wide findings and caveats: Those diversity estimates obtained from one million T cells were thought to be underestimates. Both higher diversity and more naive CD4+ cells marked long-lived donors when set against aged donors.

This clonotype has at least ten counts. No antigen is known for it. This TCR was recovered from a woman older than 75 in good health. What was sequenced was blood. V is TRBV7-2 and J is TRBJ2-1, with D uncertain. CDR3 sequence reads: CASSLIGQNSYNEQFF. CDR3 bases: TGTGCCAGCAGCTTAATCGGGCAGAACTCCTACAATGAGCAGTTCTTC.